Below, one T cell receptor beta chain is given with its context. Source study methods: Reference gene primer amplification yielded estimated nucleated cell counts. TCRdb keeps only in-frame clones here, not all; method: immunoSEQ multiplex PCR. The V and J calls and clone size were taken over from that table, and D and trimming were inferred from the DNA. This sample has about 370,000 clones; roughly nine tenths occur once, and the top ten carry approximately 1%. Enrolled through a virtual design, the participants were between about 18 and 100 years of age and came from under 25 US areas. V lost 1 base, J lost 3 bases, and 5 bases stayed unmatched. The CDR3 runs to 16 residues. The germline CDR1 and CDR2 sequences are SGHRS and YFSETQ. The record originates from a study of blood T cell repertoires in COVID-19. At the level of the study: Material from acute and convalescent COVID-19 was sourced from the United States, Italy and Spain. T cells, B-cell-depleted T cells, or PBMCs supplied cDNA or gDNA.

What was sequenced was PBMCs or T cells enriched from blood (not recorded which). This receptor was obtained from a man aged 18 to 29 who had recovered from COVID-19. V gene TRBV5-1 combines with J gene TRBJ1-5; 9 nucleotides line up with TRBD1. The CDR3 DNA sequence: TGCGCCAGCAGCTTGAGCGGGACAGGGATCAATCAGCCCCAGCATTTT. Its protein is CASSLSGTGINQPQHF. Full variable domain (rest looked up from reference TRBV5-1 and TRBJ1-5): KAGVTQTPRYLIKTRGQQVTLSCSPISGHRSVSWYQQTPGQGLQFLFEYFSETQRNKGNFPGRFSGRQFSNSRSEMNVSTLELGDSALYLCASSLSGTGINQPQHFGDGTRLSIL.